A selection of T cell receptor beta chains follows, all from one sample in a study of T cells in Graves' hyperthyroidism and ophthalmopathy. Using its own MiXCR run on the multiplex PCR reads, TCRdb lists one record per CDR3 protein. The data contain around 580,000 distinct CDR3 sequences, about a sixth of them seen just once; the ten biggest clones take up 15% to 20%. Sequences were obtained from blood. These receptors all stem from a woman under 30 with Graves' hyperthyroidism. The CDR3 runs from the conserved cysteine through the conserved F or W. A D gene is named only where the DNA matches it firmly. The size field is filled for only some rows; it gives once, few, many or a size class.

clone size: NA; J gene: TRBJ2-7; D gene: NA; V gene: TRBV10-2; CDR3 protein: CASKSGQSYEQYF; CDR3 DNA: TGCGCCAGCAAATCCGGACAGTCCTACGAGCAGTACTTC
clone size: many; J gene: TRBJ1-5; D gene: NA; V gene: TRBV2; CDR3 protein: CASSENRASNQPQHF; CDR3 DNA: TGTGCCAGCAGTGAAAACAGGGCTAGCAATCAGCCCCAGCATTTT
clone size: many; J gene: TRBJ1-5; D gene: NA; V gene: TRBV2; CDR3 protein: CASSELGGLSNQPQHF; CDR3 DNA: TGTGCCAGCAGTGAATTGGGAGGACTTAGCAATCAGCCCCAGCATTTT
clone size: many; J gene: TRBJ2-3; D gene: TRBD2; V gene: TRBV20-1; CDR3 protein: CSARPLAGGPTDTQYF; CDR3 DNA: TGCAGTGCTAGACCTCTAGCGGGAGGGCCCACAGATACGCAGTATTTT
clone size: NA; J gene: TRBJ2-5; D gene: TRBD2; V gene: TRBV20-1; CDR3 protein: CSASRLAGGPEETQYF; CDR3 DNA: TGCAGTGCTAGCCGACTAGCGGGGGGGCCGGAAGAGACCCAGTACTTC
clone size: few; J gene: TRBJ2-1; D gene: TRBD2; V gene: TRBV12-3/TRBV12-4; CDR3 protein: CASSWDYIEQFF; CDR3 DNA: TGTGCCAGCAGCTGGGACTACATTGAGCAGTTCTTC
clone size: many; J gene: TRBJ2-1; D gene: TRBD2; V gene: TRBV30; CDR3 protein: CAWSLRASGRSSNEQFF; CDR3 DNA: TGTGCCTGGAGTCTTAGGGCTAGCGGGAGAAGCAGCAATGAGCAGTTCTTC
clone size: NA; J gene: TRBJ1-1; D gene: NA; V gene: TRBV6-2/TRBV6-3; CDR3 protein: CASSSISQAFF; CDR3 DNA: TGTGCCAGCAGTTCGATTTCTCAAGCTTTCTTT
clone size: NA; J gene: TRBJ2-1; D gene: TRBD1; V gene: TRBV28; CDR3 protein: CAITYRGLNEQFF; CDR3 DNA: TGTGCCATTACCTACAGGGGGCTCAATGAGCAGTTCTTC
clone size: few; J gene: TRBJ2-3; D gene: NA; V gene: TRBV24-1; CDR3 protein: CATSDPYDTAASTDTQYF; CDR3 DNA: TGTGCCACCAGTGATCCCTATGATACGGCGGCTAGCACAGATACGCAGTATTTT
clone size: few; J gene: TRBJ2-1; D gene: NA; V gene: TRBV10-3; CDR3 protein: CASTPAGRSYNEQFF; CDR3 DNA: TGTGCCAGCACCCCGGCGGGGCGCTCCTACAATGAGCAGTTCTTC
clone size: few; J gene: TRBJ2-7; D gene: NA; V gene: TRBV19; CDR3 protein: CASSPQAVSSYEQYF; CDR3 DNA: TGTGCCAGTAGTCCACAGGCAGTCAGCTCCTACGAGCAGTACTTC
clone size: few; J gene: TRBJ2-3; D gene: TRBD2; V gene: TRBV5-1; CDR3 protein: CASRIAGGLQPDTQYF; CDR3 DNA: TGCGCCAGCAGAATAGCGGGAGGGCTACAACCAGATACGCAGTATTTT
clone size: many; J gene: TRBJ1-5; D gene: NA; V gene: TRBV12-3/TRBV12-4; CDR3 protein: CASSPAGVGNQPQHF; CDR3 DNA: TGTGCCAGCAGCCCCGCCGGGGTTGGCAATCAGCCCCAGCATTTT
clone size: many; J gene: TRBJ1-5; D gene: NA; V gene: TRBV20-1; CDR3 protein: CSANTDIQPQHF; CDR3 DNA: TGCAGTGCAAATACAGATATTCAGCCCCAGCATTTT
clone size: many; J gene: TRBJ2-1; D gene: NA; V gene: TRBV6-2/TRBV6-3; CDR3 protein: CASRLLGSYNEQFF; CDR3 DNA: TGTGCCAGCAGGCTACTTGGCTCCTACAATGAGCAGTTCTTC
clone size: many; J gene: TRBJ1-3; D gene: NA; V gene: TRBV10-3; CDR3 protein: CAIGLPSGNTIYF; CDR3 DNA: TGTGCCATCGGACTGCCCTCTGGAAACACCATATATTTT
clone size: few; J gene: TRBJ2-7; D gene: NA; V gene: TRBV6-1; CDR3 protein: CASSDLRGEQYF; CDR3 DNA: TGTGCCAGCAGTGACCTGAGGGGCGAGCAGTACTTC
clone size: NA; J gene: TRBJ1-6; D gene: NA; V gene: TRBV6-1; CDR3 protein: CASTNSNSPLHF; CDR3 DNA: TGTGCCAGCACAAACAGCAATTCACCCCTCCACTTT
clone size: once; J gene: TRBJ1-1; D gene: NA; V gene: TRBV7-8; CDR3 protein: CASSGRARANTEAFF; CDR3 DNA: TGTGCCAGCAGCGGAAGGGCCCGCGCGAACACTGAAGCTTTCTTT
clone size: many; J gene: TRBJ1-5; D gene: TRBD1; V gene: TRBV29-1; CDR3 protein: CSVGQGVNQPQHF; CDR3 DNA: TGCAGCGTAGGACAGGGCGTGAATCAGCCCCAGCATTTT
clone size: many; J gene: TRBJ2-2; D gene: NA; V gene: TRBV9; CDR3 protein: CASSVRLVNTGELFF; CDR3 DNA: TGTGCCAGCAGCGTACGTCTCGTGAACACCGGGGAGCTGTTTTTT
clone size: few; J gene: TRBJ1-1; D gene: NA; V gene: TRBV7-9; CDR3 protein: CASSPRSGGMNTEAFF; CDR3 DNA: TGTGCCAGCAGCCCCCGTTCGGGAGGCATGAACACTGAAGCTTTCTTT
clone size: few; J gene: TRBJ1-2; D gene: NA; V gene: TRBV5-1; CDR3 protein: CASEYRVGRTFNYGYTF; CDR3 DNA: TGCGCCAGCGAATACAGGGTTGGGCGGACTTTTAACTATGGCTACACCTTC
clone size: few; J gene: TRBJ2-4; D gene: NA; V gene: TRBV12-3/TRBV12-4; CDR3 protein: CASGARAKNIQYF; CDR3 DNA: TGTGCCAGCGGTGCGAGGGCCAAAAACATTCAGTACTTC
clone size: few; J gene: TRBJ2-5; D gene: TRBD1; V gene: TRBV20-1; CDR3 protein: CSANRGAKTQYF; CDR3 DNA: TGCAGTGCTAACAGGGGGGCGAAGACCCAGTACTTC
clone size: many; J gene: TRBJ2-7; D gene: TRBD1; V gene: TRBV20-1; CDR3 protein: CSASNPGGPLREQYF; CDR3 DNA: TGCAGTGCTTCTAACCCAGGGGGCCCTTTGAGGGAGCAGTACTTC
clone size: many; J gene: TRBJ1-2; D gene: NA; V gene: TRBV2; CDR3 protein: CASRRTWTNYGYTF; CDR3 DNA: TGTGCCAGCAGAAGGACATGGACTAACTATGGCTACACCTTC
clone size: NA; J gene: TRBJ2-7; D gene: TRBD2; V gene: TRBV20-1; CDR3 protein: CSASMVSGGNYEQYF; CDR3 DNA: TGCAGTGCTAGTATGGTTAGCGGGGGTAACTACGAGCAGTACTTC
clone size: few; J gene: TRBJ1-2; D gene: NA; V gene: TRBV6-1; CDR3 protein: CASSPTGSANYGYTF; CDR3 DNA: TGTGCCAGCAGCCCGACTGGGTCGGCTAACTATGGCTACACCTTC
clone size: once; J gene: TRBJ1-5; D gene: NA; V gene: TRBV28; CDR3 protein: CASSPSHRGNQPQHF; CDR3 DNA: TGTGCCAGCAGTCCATCGCACAGGGGCAATCAGCCCCAGCATTTT
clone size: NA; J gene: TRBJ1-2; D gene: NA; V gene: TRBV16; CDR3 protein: CASSQSYRDGYTF; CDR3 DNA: TGTGCCAGCAGCCAATCCTACAGGGACGGCTACACCTTC
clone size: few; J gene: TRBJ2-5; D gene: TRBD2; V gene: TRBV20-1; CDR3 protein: CSARDLLAGYQETQYF; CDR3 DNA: TGCAGTGCTAGAGATCTACTAGCGGGCTACCAAGAGACCCAGTACTTC
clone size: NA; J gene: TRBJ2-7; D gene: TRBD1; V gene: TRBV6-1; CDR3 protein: CASTPQTGAYEQYF; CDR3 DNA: TGTGCCAGCACCCCCCAGACAGGGGCTTACGAGCAGTACTTC
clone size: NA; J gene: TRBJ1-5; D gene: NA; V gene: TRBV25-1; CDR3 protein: CASSEWAGNQPQHF; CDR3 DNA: TGTGCCAGCAGTGAGTGGGCAGGGAATCAGCCCCAGCATTTT
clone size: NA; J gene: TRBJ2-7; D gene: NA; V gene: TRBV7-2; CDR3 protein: CASSVTGFYEQYF; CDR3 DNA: TGTGCCAGCAGCGTAACAGGGTTCTACGAGCAGTACTTC
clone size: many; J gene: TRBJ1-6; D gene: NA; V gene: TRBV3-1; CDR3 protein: CASSPGPEGNSPLHF; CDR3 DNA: TGTGCCAGCAGCCCCGGACCCGAGGGAAATTCACCCCTCCACTTT
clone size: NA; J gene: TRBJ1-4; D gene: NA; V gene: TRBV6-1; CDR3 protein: CASRKGATNEKLFF; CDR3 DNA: TGTGCCAGCAGGAAGGGGGCAACTAATGAAAAACTGTTTTTT
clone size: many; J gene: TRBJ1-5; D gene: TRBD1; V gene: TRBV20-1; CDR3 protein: CSANGQGNQPQHF; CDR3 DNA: TGCAGTGCTAATGGACAGGGCAATCAGCCCCAGCATTTT
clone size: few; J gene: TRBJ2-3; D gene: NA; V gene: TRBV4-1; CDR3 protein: CASSQARTTSTDTQYF; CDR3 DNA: TGCGCCAGCAGCCAAGCCCGGACAACTAGCACAGATACGCAGTATTTT
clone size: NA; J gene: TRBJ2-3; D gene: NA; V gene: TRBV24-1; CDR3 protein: CATSDIQRGKPSTDTQYF; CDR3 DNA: TGTGCCACCAGTGATATACAACGTGGCAAGCCAAGCACAGATACGCAGTATTTT
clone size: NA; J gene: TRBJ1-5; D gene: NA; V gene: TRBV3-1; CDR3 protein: CASSQEDNSQPQHF; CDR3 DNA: TGTGCCAGCAGCCAAGAAGATAACTCTCAGCCCCAGCATTTT
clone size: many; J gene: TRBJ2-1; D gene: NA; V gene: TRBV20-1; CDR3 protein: CSARTDISSYNEQFF; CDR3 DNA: TGCAGTGCTAGGACGGACATTAGCTCCTACAATGAGCAGTTCTTC
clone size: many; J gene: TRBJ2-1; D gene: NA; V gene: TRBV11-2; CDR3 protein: CASSSEGSGNNEQFF; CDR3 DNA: TGTGCCAGCAGCTCAGAGGGAAGCGGTAACAATGAGCAGTTCTTC
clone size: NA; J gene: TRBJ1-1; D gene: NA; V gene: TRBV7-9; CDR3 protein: CASSLGAGPAFF; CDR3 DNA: TGTGCCAGCAGCTTAGGTGCAGGTCCCGCTTTCTTT
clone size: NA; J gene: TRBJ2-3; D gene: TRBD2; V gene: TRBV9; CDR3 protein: CASSTRAGGPTDTQYF; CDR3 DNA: TGTGCCAGCAGCACCCGAGCGGGAGGGCCCACAGATACGCAGTATTTT
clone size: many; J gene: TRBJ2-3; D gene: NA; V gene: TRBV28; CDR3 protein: CASKVPLQGGTDTQYF; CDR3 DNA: TGTGCCAGCAAGGTTCCACTCCAGGGAGGCACAGATACGCAGTATTTT
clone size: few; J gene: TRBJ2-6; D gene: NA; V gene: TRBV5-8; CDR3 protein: CASIHLSGANVLTF; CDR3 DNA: TGTGCCAGCATCCACCTCTCTGGGGCCAACGTCCTGACTTTC
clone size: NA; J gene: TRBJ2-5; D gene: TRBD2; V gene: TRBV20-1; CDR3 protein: CSASSTSGTETQYF; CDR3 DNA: TGCAGTGCTAGCTCAACTAGCGGGACAGAGACCCAGTACTTC
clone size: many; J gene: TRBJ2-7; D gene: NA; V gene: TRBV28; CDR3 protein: CASRPLTGDEQYF; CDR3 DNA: TGTGCCAGCAGACCTCTTACGGGGGACGAGCAGTACTTC